This passage covers 12 T cell receptor beta chains from one sample sequenced in a study of Tregs in tolerant kidney transplant recipients. This table comes from immunoSEQ multiplex PCR, and its TCRdb copy is limited to in-frame clones, with some not included. In the table there are tens of thousands of clones, approximately 93% of which are singletons. The nonmyeloablative bone marrow transplants came from related graft donors, with transient mixed chimerism. The sequencing used CD4+ T cells from blood (PBMCs), collected 12 months after the transplant. Receptors were obtained from a human patient who received a combined kidney and bone marrow transplant. Part of the T cells may come from the graft donor.

V and J are TRBV7-9 and TRBJ2-3; a possible D gene is TRBD2 (5 bases). This CDR3 is 14 amino acids long. Per the germline V gene, CDR1 is SEHNR and CDR2 is FQNEAQ (reference sequence). Trimming removed 5 bases from V and 3 bases from J, with 12 bases in between. The CDR3 region has the DNA TGTGCCAGCAGCCCGGGGTACGTGACAGATACGCAGTATTTT. Its translation is CASSPGYVTDTQYF.

The chain recombines TRBV7-9 with TRBJ1-1; 9 bases match TRBD1. V was pared by 5 bases and J by 5 bases, with 9 bases of the junction left unmatched. CDR3 length: 15 residues. In germline, CDR1 is SEHNR, CDR2 FQNEAQ (reference sequence). The CDR3 sequence: CASSPKGDRETEAFF. The CDR3 bases are TGTGCCAGCAGCCCAAAGGGGGACAGGGAAACTGAAGCTTTCTTT.

The chain uses TRBV7-7 and TRBJ2-1; D may be TRBD2 (6 bases). Trimming cost V 5 bases and J 0 bases, with 17 bases left between them. This CDR3 comprises 17 residues. The germline gives CDR1 SSHAT, CDR2 FNYEAQ (reference sequence). CDR3 nucleotides: TGTGCCAGCAGCCTTACCCCGGGACTCAGCTCCTACAATGAGCAGTTCTTC. Protein: CASSLTPGLSSYNEQFF.

The chain has TRBV7-6 and TRBJ2-5, with 7 bases lining up with TRBD2. The CDR3 contains 14 residues. J was trimmed by 6 bases and V by 2 bases; bases with no gene match: 6. CDR1 is SGHVS, CDR2 FNYEAQ, per germline. Here the CDR3 DNA reads TGTGCCAGCAGCTTAACGCGGGAGATGAAGACCCAGTACTTC. Protein: CASSLTREMKTQYF.

The J gene is TRBJ1-5, the V gene TRBV10-3; 7 nucleotides agree with TRBD1. Germline CDR1 ENHRY, CDR2 SYGVKD. CDR3 length equals 15 residues. V lost 6 bases, J lost 2 bases, and 7 bases stayed unmatched. The CDR3 sequence: CAIRAGTAGNQPQHF. As DNA, the CDR3 is TGTGCCATCAGAGCCGGGACAGCCGGCAATCAGCCCCAGCATTTT.

The chain employs TRBV7-3 and TRBJ2-3, with 10 bases aligning to TRBD2. The J segment lost 6 bases and the V segment lost 2 bases, leaving 8 bases of the junction unmatched. The V gene's germline CDR1 is SGHTA and CDR2 FQGTGA. The CDR3 loop spans 16 amino acids. The CDR3 coding sequence is TGTGCCAGCAGCTTATCCCTAGCGGGGGCGGGGGATACGCAGTATTTT. Translating it yields CASSLSLAGAGDTQYF.

The chain employs TRBV4-1 and TRBJ2-7, with a tentative D call TRBD2 (6 bases). The germline V and J ends were trimmed by 0 bases and 6 bases, with 21 bases remaining between them. CDR1 and CDR2 from the germline V gene are MGHRA and YSYEKL. The CDR3 runs 17 residues. CDR3 residues: CASSQDHRRVGWGEQYF. The CDR3, as DNA: TGCGCCAGCAGCCAAGACCATAGGAGGGTCGGGTGGGGCGAGCAGTACTTC.

The chain uses TRBV2 and TRBJ1-5; D not resolved. This CDR3 spans 13 amino acids. Trimming cost V 6 bases and J 2 bases, with 8 bases left between them. The germline gives CDR1 SNHLY, CDR2 FYNNEI. The CDR3 DNA reads as TGTGCCAGCAGCTCTAGCGGCAATCAGCCCCAGCATTTT. Its protein product is CASSSSGNQPQHF.

This chain joins TRBV28 and TRBJ1-2; TRBD1 might be the D (5 bases). V gave up 6 bases and J gave up 8 bases, with 16 bases separating them. This CDR3 region has 13 residues. CDR1 is MDHEN and CDR2 is SYDVKM in the germline V gene. The CDR3 DNA reads as TGTGCCAGCAGCAATATCAGGGCGGGGGGCTACACCTTC. Encoded protein: CASSNIRAGGYTF.

The V call is TRBV5-5, the J call TRBJ1-4; 7 bases align to TRBD1. This CDR3 is built from 14 residues. J was trimmed by 5 bases and V by 4 bases; bases with no gene match: 5. Per the germline V gene, CDR1 is SGHKS and CDR2 is YYEKEE (reference sequence). CDR3 coding DNA: TGTGCCAGCAGCCCGACAGGGATAAATGAAAAACTGTTTTTT. This gives the protein CASSPTGINEKLFF.

This chain uses TRBV5-1 with TRBJ1-1; D call uncertain. V was pared by 4 bases and J by 4 bases, with 17 bases between. The CDR3 consists of 15 residues. Germline V gene data show CDR1 as SGHRS and CDR2 as YFSETQ. CDR3 in amino acids: CASSDDILSRTEAFF. In DNA, the CDR3 is TGCGCCAGCAGCGACGATATACTAAGCCGCACTGAAGCTTTCTTT. Based on the CDR3 plus reference TRBV5-1 and TRBJ1-1, the full variable domain is KAGVTQTPRYLIKTRGQQVTLSCSPISGHRSVSWYQQTPGQGLQFLFEYFSETQRNKGNFPGRFSGRQFSNSRSEMNVSTLELGDSALYLCASSDDILSRTEAFFGQGTRLTVV.

The chain is built from TRBV11-2 and TRBJ2-1; TRBD1 matches 8 bases. Trimming removed 1 base from V and 0 bases from J; junction bases left unmatched: 8. Germline CDR1 and CDR2: SGHAT and FQNNGV. The CDR3 consists of 18 residues. The CDR3 coding sequence is TGTGCCAGCAGCTTAGGTGGGACAGGACCTTTCTCCTACAATGAGCAGTTCTTC. Protein product: CASSLGGTGPFSYNEQFF.